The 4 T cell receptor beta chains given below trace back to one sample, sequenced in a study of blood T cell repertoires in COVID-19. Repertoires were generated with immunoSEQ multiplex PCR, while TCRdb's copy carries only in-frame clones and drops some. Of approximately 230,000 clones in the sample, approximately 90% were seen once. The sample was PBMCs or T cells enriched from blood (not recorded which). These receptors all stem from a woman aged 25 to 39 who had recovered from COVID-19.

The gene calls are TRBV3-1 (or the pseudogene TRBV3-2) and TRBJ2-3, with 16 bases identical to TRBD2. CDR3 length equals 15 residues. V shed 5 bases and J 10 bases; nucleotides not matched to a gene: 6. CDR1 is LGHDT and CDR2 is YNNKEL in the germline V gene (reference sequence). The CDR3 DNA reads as TGTGCCAGCAGCGCGGGACTAGCGGGGGGGGCGGCGCAGTATTTT. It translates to CASSAGLAGGAAQYF.

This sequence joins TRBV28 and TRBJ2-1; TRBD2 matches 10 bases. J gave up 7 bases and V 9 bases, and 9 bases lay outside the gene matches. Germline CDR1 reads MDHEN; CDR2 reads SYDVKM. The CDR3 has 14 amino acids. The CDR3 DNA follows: TGTGCCAGTTTAAGTAGCGGGAGGAGGAATGAGCAGTTCTTC. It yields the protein CASLSSGRRNEQFF.

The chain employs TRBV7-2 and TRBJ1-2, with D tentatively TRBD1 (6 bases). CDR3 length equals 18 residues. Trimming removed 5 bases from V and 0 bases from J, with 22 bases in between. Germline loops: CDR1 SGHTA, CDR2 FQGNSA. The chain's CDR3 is CASSLAQGPFASNYGYTF. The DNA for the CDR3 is TGTGCCAGCAGCCTCGCTCAGGGGCCGTTCGCCTCTAACTATGGCTACACCTTC. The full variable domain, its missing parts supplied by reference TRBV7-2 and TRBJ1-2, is GAGVSQSPSNKVTEKGKDVELRCDPISGHTALYWYRQSLGQGLEFLIYFQGNSAPDKSGLPSDRFSAERTGGSVSTLTIQRTQQEDSAVYLCASSLAQGPFASNYGYTFGSGTRLTVV.

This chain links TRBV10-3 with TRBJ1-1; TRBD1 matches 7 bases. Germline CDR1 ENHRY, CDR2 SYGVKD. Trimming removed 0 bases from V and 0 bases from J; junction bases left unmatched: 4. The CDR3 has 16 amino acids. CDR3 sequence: CAISESRTGVNTEAFF. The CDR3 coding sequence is TGTGCCATCAGTGAGTCTAGGACAGGAGTGAACACTGAAGCTTTCTTT.